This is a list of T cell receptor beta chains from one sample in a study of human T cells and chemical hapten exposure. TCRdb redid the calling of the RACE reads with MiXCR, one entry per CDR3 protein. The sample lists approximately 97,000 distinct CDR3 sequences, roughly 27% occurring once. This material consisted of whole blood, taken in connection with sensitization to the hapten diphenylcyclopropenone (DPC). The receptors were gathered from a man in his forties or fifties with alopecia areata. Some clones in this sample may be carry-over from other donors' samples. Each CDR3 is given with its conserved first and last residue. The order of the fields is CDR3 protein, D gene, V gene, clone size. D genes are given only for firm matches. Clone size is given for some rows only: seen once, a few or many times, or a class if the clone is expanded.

CDR3: CASSENRGLGELFF
D: TRBD1
V: TRBV10-1
size: few

CDR3: CASSTDSSYNSPLHF
D: NA
V: TRBV7-2
size: NA

CDR3: CASSQHTGGTKEIQYF
D: TRBD1
V: TRBV4-2
size: NA

CDR3: CASSFGTGPYGYTF
D: TRBD1
V: TRBV6-6
size: NA

CDR3: CASSFGRAPYGYNF
D: NA
V: TRBV27
size: NA

CDR3: CASSTFSTGGTDTQYF
D: TRBD1
V: TRBV6-5
size: NA

CDR3: CASSQAGLVTDTGELFF
D: NA
V: TRBV4-2
size: few

CDR3: CASSDRDYLETQYF
D: NA
V: TRBV6-2/TRBV6-3
size: NA

CDR3: CASSQGLAGARGDEQFF
D: TRBD2
V: TRBV3-1
size: few

CDR3: CASSSQGGLQETQYF
D: TRBD1
V: TRBV12-3/TRBV12-4
size: NA

CDR3: CASSPTSGSCGEQFF
D: TRBD2
V: TRBV18
size: NA

CDR3: CATSDPTSTTDTQYF
D: TRBD2
V: TRBV24-1
size: few

CDR3: CASSSGAKLYF
D: NA
V: TRBV12-3/TRBV12-4
size: few

CDR3: CASSEPQRSLGTDTQYF
D: NA
V: TRBV6-1
size: few

CDR3: CASSWEDEQYF
D: NA
V: TRBV5-1
size: NA

CDR3: CASSTDRADNTEAFF
D: TRBD1
V: TRBV5-1
size: NA

CDR3: CASSRAGTRAQETQYF
D: NA
V: TRBV28
size: NA

CDR3: CASSEGTGGFYGYTF
D: TRBD1
V: TRBV6-1
size: NA

CDR3: CAWSVRSTALYEQYF
D: NA
V: TRBV30
size: few

CDR3: CASSANSGGTYEQYF
D: TRBD2
V: TRBV7-8
size: NA

CDR3: CSASHGSAGNTEAFF
D: NA
V: TRBV20-1
size: NA

CDR3: CASSYSGIQFEQYF
D: NA
V: TRBV6-2/TRBV6-3
size: few

CDR3: CASSLRQKNTEAFF
D: NA
V: TRBV7-8
size: few

CDR3: CASSLKFGESQPQHF
D: NA
V: TRBV7-2
size: NA

CDR3: CSARDRDYPTGELFF
D: NA
V: TRBV20-1
size: NA

CDR3: CASSESGFGSGANVLTF
D: NA
V: TRBV25-1
size: once

CDR3: CSASRGAVSSYEQYF
D: NA
V: TRBV20-1
size: many

CDR3: CASSLANGVQGTNEKLFF
D: NA
V: TRBV5-6
size: NA

CDR3: CASSQDAGTNYGYTF
D: NA
V: TRBV4-3
size: NA

CDR3: CASSQQGADTQYF
D: TRBD1
V: TRBV14
size: once

CDR3: CSARAGGTNTGELFF
D: TRBD2
V: TRBV20-1
size: NA

CDR3: CASSSQEANEKLFF
D: NA
V: TRBV27
size: NA

CDR3: CASSSGSGEKLFF
D: NA
V: TRBV12-3/TRBV12-4
size: NA

CDR3: CSARVGGRAQETQYF
D: TRBD2
V: TRBV20-1
size: NA

CDR3: CSAAGTSGTYNEQFF
D: TRBD2
V: TRBV20-1
size: many

CDR3: CASSLGTGGKAYNSPLHF
D: TRBD1
V: TRBV7-9
size: NA

CDR3: CASSQRGQSNEKLFF
D: NA
V: TRBV3-1
size: NA

CDR3: CASSQSLSETDTQYF
D: NA
V: TRBV4-3
size: NA

CDR3: CASTRLAGGYEQYF
D: TRBD2
V: TRBV6-1
size: few

CDR3: CASIATGGFYEQYF
D: TRBD1
V: TRBV28
size: few

CDR3: CATSESTRQGETFF
D: TRBD1
V: TRBV24-1
size: NA